This TCR beta chain is from a study of blood T cells in healthy people across ages. Alongside a J-beta primer mix, a sample-barcoded 5' primer served in a second PCR lasting roughly 7 to 12 cycles. One entry per CDR3 protein results from TCRdb running MiXCR on the 5' RACE reads. The repertoire includes approximately 780,000 distinct CDR3 sequences, roughly 24% of them detected once, and 3% sits in the top ten. The germline V gene encodes CDR1 DFQATT and CDR2 SNEGSKA (reference sequence). The CDR3 sequence is 14 residues long. Every sample yielded at least 6.5 million isolated PBMCs. A further study also used this sample, focusing on T cells of mothers and their children. That work states: Unrelated mother-child pairs always had slightly, but never significantly, lower normalized overlap than related pairs.

The sequencing sample was made of blood. This receptor was taken from a boy aged 5-17 years in good health. The chain couples TRBV20-1 to TRBJ2-7, with D possibly called TRBD1 or TRBD2 (6 bases each). The J call may be wrong; the DNA end is better matched by TRBJ2-5. The CDR3 region is CSAPDGGRWETQYF. The CDR3 DNA reads TGCAGTGCTCCGGACGGGGGCCGGTGGGAGACCCAGTACTTC.